This T cell receptor (beta chain) was sequenced in a study of graft-versus-host responses after intestinal transplantation. The wider study: The whole recipient group had anti-thymocyte globulin induction followed by tacrolimus and steroids for around 3 years. Study results and caveats: With peak circulating GvH clone levels came an association with early post-transplant HvG declines.

This table comes from immunoSEQ multiplex PCR, and its TCRdb copy is limited to in-frame clones, with some not included. Of approximately 20,000 clones listed, around 77% are singletons. V was pared by 2 bases and J by 0 bases, with 11 bases between. The CDR3 has 16 amino acids. The V gene's germline CDR1 is MGHRA and CDR2 YSYEKL. The table lists this clone with a few counts. Its antigen is currently unknown. Intraepithelial and lamina propria lymphocytes were freed from processed graft tissue. The source is a human patient who received an intestinal transplant, so some T cells may come from the graft donor. The sequenced sample was ileum tissue, obtained 12 days after intestinal transplant. The rearrangement uses TRBV4-1 and TRBJ2-1; D is perhaps TRBD1 (6 bases). CDR3 residues: CASSQPQGSSYNEQFF. DNA for the CDR3: TGCGCCAGCAGCCAACCTCAGGGGAGCTCCTACAATGAGCAGTTCTTC.